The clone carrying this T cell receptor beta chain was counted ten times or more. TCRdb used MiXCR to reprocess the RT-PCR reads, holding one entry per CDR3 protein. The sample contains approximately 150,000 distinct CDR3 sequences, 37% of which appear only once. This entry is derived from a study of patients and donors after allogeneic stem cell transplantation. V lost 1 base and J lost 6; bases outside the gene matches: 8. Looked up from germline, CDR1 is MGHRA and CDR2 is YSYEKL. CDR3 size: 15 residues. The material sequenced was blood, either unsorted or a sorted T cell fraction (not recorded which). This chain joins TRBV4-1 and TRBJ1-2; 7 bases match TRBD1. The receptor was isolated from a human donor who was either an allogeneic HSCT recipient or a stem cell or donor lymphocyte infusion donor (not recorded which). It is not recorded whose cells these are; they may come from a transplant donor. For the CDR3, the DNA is TGCGCCAGCAGCCAAGGACAATACAGGGGACATGGCTACACCTTC. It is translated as CASSQGQYRGHGYTF.